The present T cell receptor beta chain was sequenced within a study of Graves' ophthalmopathy and Graves' hyperthyroidism. Study results and limitations: Blood repertoires reportedly contained most expanded thyroid clonotypes above 0.001 frequency. The model achieved 70.59% sensitivity and over 72% specificity for ophthalmopathy progression. A 13-signature model separated ophthalmopathy from stable hyperthyroidism, just under 90% sensitivity, around 78% specificity.

Diagnoses were established from clinical symptoms, serum thyroxine, TRAb, thyroid ultrasound and orbital computed tomography. As concerns this clonotype: The antigen remains undetermined.

Germline V gene lookup returns CDR1 SEHNR and CDR2 FQNEAQ (reference sequence). The CDR3 contains 14 residues. V lost 2 bases and J 4 bases, leaving 12 bases between the germline ends. RNA transcripts served as template for amplifying TCR beta CDR3 sequences. RT-PCR was first run with HTBI primers, then multiplex PCR in a second round. TCRdb recomputed calls from the multiplex PCR reads with MiXCR, one row per CDR3 protein. The sample consists of about 740,000 distinct CDR3 sequences, 40% of them appearing once. The rearrangement joins TRBV7-9 to TRBJ2-7; no clear D. Sequencing used peripheral blood. The TCR originated in an adult man with Graves' ophthalmopathy. The CDR3 bases are TGTGCCAGCAGCTTAATAGCCGGTTATTACGAGCAGTACTTC. Residues: CASSLIAGYYEQYF.